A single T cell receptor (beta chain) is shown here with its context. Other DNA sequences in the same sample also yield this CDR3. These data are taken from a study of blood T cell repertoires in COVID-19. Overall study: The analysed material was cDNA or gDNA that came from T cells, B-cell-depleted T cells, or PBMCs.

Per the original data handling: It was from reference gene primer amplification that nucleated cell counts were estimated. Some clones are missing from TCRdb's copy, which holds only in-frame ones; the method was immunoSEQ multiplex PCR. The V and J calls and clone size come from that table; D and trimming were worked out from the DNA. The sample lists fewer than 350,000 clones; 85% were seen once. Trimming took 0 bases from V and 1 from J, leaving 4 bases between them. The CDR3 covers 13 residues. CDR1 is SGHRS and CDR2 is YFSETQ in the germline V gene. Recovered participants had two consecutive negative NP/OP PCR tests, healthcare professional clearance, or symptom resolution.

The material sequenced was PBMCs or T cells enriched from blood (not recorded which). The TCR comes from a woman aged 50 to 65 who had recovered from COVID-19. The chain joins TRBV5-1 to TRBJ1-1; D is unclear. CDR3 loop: CASSLEQNTEAFF. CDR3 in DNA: TGCGCCAGCAGCTTGGAACAGAACACTGAAGCTTTCTTT.